Below are 17 T cell receptor beta chains sequenced from a single sample in a study of response to subunit inactivated influenza vaccine (dated by TCRdb to 2016 to 2018). In light of the paper, this sample's time point label describes: 45 to 55 days after influenza vaccine administration. Libraries were constructed by RT-PCR. Data came from an Illumina HiSeq 2500. The public reads were reprocessed in TCRdb via fastp at Q25 and MiXCR, keeping in-frame beta chains. Rows merge per CDR3 protein into single entries with the most common DNA and genes. For this sample the table gives 430,000 or so distinct CDR3 sequences, of which roughly 9.8% were detected only once. Of the sample, over 9.5% falls within the top ten clones. Sample: PBMCs from blood, taken roughly 6 weeks after vaccination. These receptors all stem from a man aged 50 to 60 who received an inactivated influenza vaccine. Donor details come from another sample of the same person, matched by shared clones.

This clonotype has a handful of counts. The chain uses TRBV7-2 and TRBJ1-4; no definite D call. CDR1 and CDR2 from the germline V gene are SGHTA and FQGNSA. The CDR3 consists of 17 residues. Trimming shortened V by 1 base and J by 5 bases, and 17 bases separated the two germline ends. The DNA of the CDR3 is TGTGCCAGCAGCTTAGGCCCGGGCGGAACCGGGAATGAAAAACTGTTTTTT. The encoded protein is CASSLGPGGTGNEKLFF. The full variable domain, completed using reference TRBV7-2 and TRBJ1-4, is GAGVSQSPSNKVTEKGKDVELRCDPISGHTALYWYRQSLGQGLEFLIYFQGNSAPDKSGLPSDRFSAERTGGSVSTLTIQRTQQEDSAVYLCASSLGPGGTGNEKLFFGSGTQLSVL.

This clonotype was seen a handful of times. The CDR3 DNA reads TGTGCCAGCACCGAAATAAGGACAGGGGGCACCTACGAGCAGTACTTC. It codes for CASTEIRTGGTYEQYF. This chain uses TRBV6-2 or TRBV6-3 with TRBJ2-7, with 11 bases aligning to TRBD1. CDR3 length: 16 amino acids. Per germline, CDR1 MNHEY and CDR2 SVGEGT. With 7 bases clipped from V and 2 bases from J, the junction kept 10 bases outside the gene matches.

The V and J genes are TRBV7-2 and TRBJ2-7; TRBD1 agrees at 7 bases. The CDR3 contains 15 residues. The V gene's germline CDR1 is SGHTA and CDR2 FQGNSA. Trimming removed 4 bases from V and 4 bases from J; junction bases left unmatched: 10. The CDR3 here is CASSWGQPNRYEQYF. The CDR3 DNA reads as TGTGCCAGCAGCTGGGGACAGCCAAATCGGTACGAGCAGTACTTC.

Ten or more counts support this clonotype. V is TRBV18 and J is TRBJ2-1; possibly TRBD1 for D (6 bases). The CDR3 is 15 amino acids. From germline, CDR1 is KGHSH and CDR2 LQKENI. Trimming shortened V by 0 bases and J by 9 bases, and 15 bases separated the two germline ends. CDR3 nucleotide sequence: TGTGCCAGCTCACCACCTGTCCAGGGGACCAGTGAGCAGTTCTTC. This sequence encodes CASSPPVQGTSEQFF.

This clonotype was detected only a few times. This chain joins TRBV28 and TRBJ2-4; 8 bases are shared with TRBD1. Germline CDR1 MDHEN, CDR2 SYDVKM. Trimming took 3 bases from V and 0 from J; bases not matched to a gene: 4. CDR3 length equals 16 residues. The CDR3 loop is CASSFPGGLAKNIQYF. CDR3 DNA sequence: TGTGCCAGCAGTTTCCCAGGGGGCCTAGCCAAAAACATTCAGTACTTC.

The chain uses TRBV27 and TRBJ1-5; no clear D. The CDR3 is made up of 13 amino acids. Trimming stripped 4 bases from V and 6 bases from J, with 10 bases between. The germline CDR1 and CDR2 sequences are MNHEY and SMNVEV (reference sequence). The DNA of the CDR3 is TGTGCCAGCAGTTCGTTGGCGGGTCAGCCCCAGCATTTT. The encoded protein is CASSSLAGQPQHF.

This chain connects TRBV9 to TRBJ2-3; the D call may be TRBD1 or TRBD2 (7 bases each). V was shortened by 4 bases and J by 2 bases, with 23 bases between the two germline ends. The CDR3 has 18 amino acids. Per the germline V gene, CDR1 is SGDLS and CDR2 is YYNGEE. The CDR3 reads CASSIITGRGLVTDTQYF. CDR3 DNA sequence: TGTGCCAGCAGCATCATCACAGGGAGGGGGCTGGTCACAGATACGCAGTATTTT.

This clonotype was picked up many times. The V call is TRBV28, the J call TRBJ1-3, with 8 bases matching TRBD1. The CDR3 sequence is 13 residues long. V dropped 8 bases and J dropped 2; count of bases not matched to a gene: 2. CDR1 is MDHEN, CDR2 SYDVKM, per germline. CDR3 DNA: TGTGCCAGCGACAGGGGCCCTGGAAACACCATATATTTT. Encoded protein: CASDRGPGNTIYF.

This chain uses TRBV27 with TRBJ2-7, with D unclear. Germline loops: CDR1 MNHEY, CDR2 SMNVEV (reference sequence). The CDR3 totals 15 residues. V shed 5 bases and J shed 4 bases, with 18 bases lying between them. This chain's CDR3 is CASSPIRALGYEQYF. For the CDR3, the DNA is TGTGCCAGCAGTCCCATCCGGGCCTTGGGGTACGAGCAGTACTTC.

The chain joins TRBV11-2 to TRBJ2-3; D uncertain. The CDR3 spans 14 residues. Germline V gene lookup returns CDR1 SGHAT and CDR2 FQNNGV. Trimming removed 1 base at V and 4 bases at J, with 9 bases between. CDR3 sequence: CASSLGLSADTQYF. Written as DNA, the CDR3 is TGTGCCAGCAGCTTAGGCCTATCGGCAGATACGCAGTATTTT. Drawing the rest from reference TRBV11-2 and TRBJ2-3, the complete variable domain is EAGVAQSPRYKIIEKRQSVAFWCNPISGHATLYWYQQILGQGPKLLIQFQNNGVVDDSQLPKDRFSAERLKGVDSTLKIQPAKLEDSAVYLCASSLGLSADTQYFGPGTRLTVL.

This clonotype was observed a handful of times. The J gene is TRBJ2-2, the V gene TRBV20-1; 9 positions match TRBD2. After removal of 2 bases from V and 4 bases from J, the junction contained 5 bases not matched to a gene. The CDR3 loop spans 15 amino acids. Looked up from germline, CDR1 is DFQATT and CDR2 is SNEGSKA (reference sequence). The CDR3 region has the DNA TGCAGTGCTAGACCGGGACTAGCAGCCACCGGGGAGCTGTTTTTT. It specifies CSARPGLAATGELFF.

This clonotype has more than one count but fewer than ten. V usage is TRBV20-1 and J usage is TRBJ2-1; 9 bases fit TRBD2. Trimming cost V 3 bases and J 4 bases; bases outside gene matches: 4. CDR1 and CDR2 from the germline V gene are DFQATT and SNEGSKA (reference sequence). The CDR3 totals 14 residues. CDR3 nucleotides: TGCAGTGCTAGGGTAGCGGGAGATTACAATGAGCAGTTCTTC. It yields the protein CSARVAGDYNEQFF.

The V gene is TRBV11-2, the J gene TRBJ2-1, with 9 nucleotides matching TRBD2. The CDR3 extends over 15 amino acids. With V trimmed by 5 bases and J by 9 bases, 11 bases remained unmatched. Germline V gives CDR1 SGHAT, CDR2 FQNNGV. For the CDR3, the DNA is TGTGCCAGCAGCCTCGGGGCGGGGGGGCCTGCTGAGCAGTTCTTC. Protein: CASSLGAGGPAEQFF.

The J gene is TRBJ2-3, the V gene TRBV20-1, with 8 bases matching TRBD2. After removal of 6 bases from V and 1 base from J, the junction contained 6 bases not matched to a gene. The CDR3 is 14 residues long. Per germline, CDR1 DFQATT and CDR2 SNEGSKA (reference sequence). CDR3 in amino acids: CSAPRGGRTDTQYF. CDR3 nucleotide sequence: TGCAGTGCCCCCCGGGGGGGCCGCACAGATACGCAGTATTTT.

This clonotype has just a few counts. V and J are TRBV9 and TRBJ1-1; D ambiguous. The V gene's germline CDR1 is SGDLS and CDR2 YYNGEE. This CDR3 contains 13 residues. V gave up 0 bases and J gave up 4 bases, with 7 bases separating them. In DNA, the CDR3 is TGTGCCAGCAGCGTAGCGGGTGCCACTGAAGCTTTCTTT. It translates to CASSVAGATEAFF.

The sample holds many counts of this clonotype. The V call is TRBV12-3 or TRBV12-4, the J call TRBJ1-2; unclear D gene. The CDR3 is 17 residues long. Trimming removed 7 bases from V and 1 base from J, with 22 bases in between. In DNA, the CDR3 is TGTGCCAGCACCCAAAGTTTAGGAAATTATCATAACTATGGCTACACCTTC. This encodes CASTQSLGNYHNYGYTF.

This clonotype showed up many times. V and J are TRBV29-1 and TRBJ1-5; no clear D. Germline V lookup: CDR1 SQVTM, CDR2 ANQGSEA. The CDR3 is 11 residues long. The ends were cut back, 7 bases at V and 2 bases at J, with 6 bases in the middle. In nucleotides, the CDR3 is TGCAGCGCGTGGGGCAATCAGCCCCAGCATTTT. Encoded protein: CSAWGNQPQHF.